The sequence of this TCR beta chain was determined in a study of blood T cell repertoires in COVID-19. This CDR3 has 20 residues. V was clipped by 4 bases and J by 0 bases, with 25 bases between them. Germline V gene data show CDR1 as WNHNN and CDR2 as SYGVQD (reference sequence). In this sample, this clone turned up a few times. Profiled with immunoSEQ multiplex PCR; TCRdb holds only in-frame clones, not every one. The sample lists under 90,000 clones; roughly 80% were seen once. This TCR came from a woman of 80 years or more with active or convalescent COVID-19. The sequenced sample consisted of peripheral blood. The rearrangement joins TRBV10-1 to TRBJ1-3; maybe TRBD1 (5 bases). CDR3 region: CASSGCGGGFRRGSGNTIYF. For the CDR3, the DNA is TGCGCCAGCAGTGGCTGCGGGGGGGGATTCCGACGAGGCTCTGGAAACACCATATATTTT.